This T cell receptor (beta chain) was documented in a study of OX40 agonist ivuxolimab in advanced cancers. Across the study: Patients received ivuxolimab, an intravenous treatment, every 2 weeks at 0.01 to 10 mg/kg. Prior anti-PD-1, anti-PD-L1 or anti-CTLA-4 therapy was allowed; 35% to 40% had some.

This table comes from immunoSEQ multiplex PCR, and its TCRdb copy is limited to in-frame clones, with some not included. Of under 90,000 clones listed, around 93% are singletons. Notes on the study in general: At doses 0.1 to 3.0 mg/kg, CD4+ and CD8+ clones expanded.

CDR3 size: 14 residues. With 0 bases removed from V and 4 bases from J, the gap between germline ends came to 9 bases. CDR1 and CDR2 (germline): LGHNA, YSLEER. In the case of this clone: No antigen is known for it.

V gene TRBV4-3 combines with J gene TRBJ1-2; D ambiguous. The material sequenced was CD4+ or CD8+ T cells sorted from blood, taken in a trial of the OX40 agonist ivuxolimab. The TCR originated in an adult with an advanced solid tumor such as melanoma, head and neck, liver or kidney cancer. CDR3 nucleotide sequence: TGCGCCAGCAGCCAAGACGGACGGAGCTATGGCTACACCTTC. It yields the protein CASSQDGRSYGYTF.